The 27 T cell receptor beta chains below were found in one sample sequenced in a study of blood T cell repertoires in COVID-19. This table comes from immunoSEQ multiplex PCR, and its TCRdb copy is limited to in-frame clones, with some not included. The table lists fewer than 110,000 clones, 85% of them singletons. Sequencing used peripheral blood. Every receptor here comes from a woman in her seventies with active or convalescent COVID-19.

J is TRBJ2-3 and V is TRBV7-9; 8 bases fit TRBD1. After removal of 5 bases from V and 2 bases from J, the junction contained 3 bases not matched to a gene. CDR1 is SEHNR, CDR2 FQNEAQ, per germline (reference sequence). The CDR3 consists of 14 residues. The CDR3 DNA is TGTGCCAGCAGCCGACAGGGGAACACAGATACGCAGTATTTT. Amino acids: CASSRQGNTDTQYF.

Only one count was recorded for this clone. This chain uses TRBV30 with TRBJ2-1; a possible D gene is TRBD2 (6 bases). Between the trimmed V and J ends, which lost 5 bases and 0 bases, there was a span of 11 bases. This CDR3 contains 14 residues. Germline lookup yields CDR1 GTSNPN and CDR2 SVGIG (reference sequence). Here the CDR3 reads CAWAGTRSYNEQFF. The DNA for the CDR3 is TGTGCCTGGGCCGGGACTCGCTCCTACAATGAGCAGTTCTTC.

The chain combines TRBV9 with TRBJ1-2, with D possibly matching TRBD1 (5 bases). The CDR3 has 13 amino acids. V was cut by 5 bases and J by 4 bases, with 12 bases left in between. Germline values: CDR1 SGDLS, CDR2 YYNGEE. The CDR3 DNA reads TGTGCCAGCAGTTCAGGGTTCGGCTATGGCTACACCTTC. Its protein is CASSSGFGYGYTF.

The rearrangement uses TRBV11-2 and TRBJ1-2, with 10 positions matching TRBD1. Germline loops: CDR1 SGHAT, CDR2 FQNNGV. The V segment lost 0 bases and the J segment 5 bases; nucleotides outside the gene matches: 6. This CDR3 has 16 residues. In DNA, the CDR3 is TGTGCCAGCAGCTTAGACGGAGGGACAGGGGTTTATGGCTACACCTTC. This gives the protein CASSLDGGTGVYGYTF.

This sequence joins TRBV5-1 and TRBJ2-7; D is uncertain. Germline loops: CDR1 SGHRS, CDR2 YFSETQ. V dropped 0 bases and J dropped 2 bases, with 6 bases sitting between them. The CDR3 has 13 amino acids. CDR3: CASSLEATYEQYF. The CDR3 bases are TGCGCCAGCAGCTTGGAAGCCACCTACGAGCAGTACTTC.

A few counts support this clone. The chain is built from TRBV19 and TRBJ1-5; the D gene is possibly TRBD1 (6 bases). CDR3 size: 12 residues. Germline CDR1 and CDR2: LNHDA and SQIVND (reference sequence). Trimming stripped 5 bases from V and 7 bases from J, with 9 bases between. This chain's CDR3 is CASSFQGQPQHF. The CDR3 DNA reads as TGTGCCAGTAGTTTTCAGGGGCAGCCCCAGCATTTT.

The chain carries TRBV7-3 and TRBJ1-1; D might be TRBD1 (6 bases). Trimming left V 4 bases short and J 1 base short, with 13 bases between. The germline gives CDR1 SGHTA, CDR2 FQGTGA. The CDR3 contains 15 residues. The CDR3 DNA reads as TGTGCCAGCAGCTCACAGGGACAACCGAACACTGAAGCTTTCTTT. Encoded protein: CASSSQGQPNTEAFF.

The V and J genes are TRBV5-1 and TRBJ2-3; D may be TRBD2 (6 bases). V shed 4 bases and J shed 2 bases, with 14 bases lying between them. The CDR3 consists of 15 residues. Germline V gene sequence: CDR1 SGHRS, CDR2 YFSETQ. Written as DNA, the CDR3 is TGCGCCAGCAGCCCATATAGCGGAAACACAGATACGCAGTATTTT. The encoded protein is CASSPYSGNTDTQYF.

The rearrangement joins TRBV6-2 or TRBV6-3 to TRBJ1-5, with D possibly TRBD1 on 5 matching bases. Germline CDR1 MNHEY, CDR2 SVGEGT. The CDR3 covers 17 residues. V was cut by 6 bases and J by 3 bases, with 21 bases left in between. The CDR3 sequence is CASRYRQTQNYNQPQHF. CDR3 bases: TGTGCCAGCAGATACAGACAGACCCAGAATTACAATCAGCCCCAGCATTTT.

V is TRBV9 and J is TRBJ2-1; 8 nucleotides line up with TRBD2. This CDR3 comprises 15 residues. The germline CDR1 and CDR2 sequences are SGDLS and YYNGEE. V shed 4 bases, J shed 2 bases, and the junction held 5 bases outside the gene matches. CDR3 protein: CASSLGGGPYNEQFF. The CDR3 DNA follows: TGTGCCAGCAGCTTGGGCGGGGGGCCCTACAATGAGCAGTTCTTC.

The chain employs TRBV2 and TRBJ1-2; D remains ambiguous. V was pared by 5 bases and J by 3 bases, with 4 bases between. CDR1 is SNHLY, CDR2 FYNNEI, per germline. The CDR3 has 11 residues. CDR3 coding DNA: TGTGCCAGCAGTCCAGACTATGGCTACACCTTC. This gives the protein CASSPDYGYTF.

This clone was seen just once. The chain employs TRBV4-1 and TRBJ2-3; 9 bases align to TRBD1. The CDR3 has 20 residues. The trim removed 1 base at V and 3 bases at J, leaving 17 bases unmatched. Germline V gene data show CDR1 as MGHRA and CDR2 as YSYEKL. This chain's CDR3 is CASSQVSSARTGEGTDTQYF. For the CDR3, the DNA is TGCGCCAGCAGCCAAGTAAGTTCTGCTAGGACAGGGGAGGGGACAGATACGCAGTATTTT.

The chain joins TRBV5-1 to TRBJ2-5, with 8 bases identical to TRBD1. The CDR3 runs 13 residues. Unmatched junction bases numbered 5, after V lost 5 bases and J lost 5 bases. CDR1 and CDR2 from the germline V gene are SGHRS and YFSETQ. The CDR3 nucleotides read TGCGCCAGCAGTTTTACAGGGGGTGAGACCCAGTACTTC. Its protein is CASSFTGGETQYF.

This clone was counted once. J is TRBJ1-5 and V is TRBV24-1, with TRBD1 identical over 7 bases. This CDR3 comprises 14 residues. CDR1 KGHDR and CDR2 SFDVKD come from the germline V gene. Germline trimming cut 1 base from V and 6 bases from J; bases unmatched to any gene: 2. CDR3 amino acids: CATSDLGGGQPQHF. CDR3 nucleotides: TGTGCCACCAGTGATTTAGGGGGCGGTCAGCCCCAGCATTTT.

The rearrangement uses TRBV15 and TRBJ1-5, with D tentatively TRBD1 (6 bases). CDR1 and CDR2 (germline): LNHNV, YYDKDF (reference sequence). V lost 0 bases and J lost 0, with 9 bases in between. The CDR3 has 16 amino acids. The CDR3 loop is CATSRDMGASNQPQHF. The CDR3 region has the DNA TGTGCCACCAGCAGAGATATGGGGGCTAGCAATCAGCCCCAGCATTTT.

This clone turned up a few times. CDR3 sequence: CASSLYGQNTGELFF. The DNA for the CDR3 is TGCGCCAGCAGCTTATATGGACAGAACACCGGGGAGCTGTTTTTT. The chain carries TRBV5-1 and TRBJ2-2; D possibly corresponds to TRBD1 (5 bases). CDR1 SGHRS and CDR2 YFSETQ come from the germline V gene. With 2 bases removed from V and 1 base from J, the gap between germline ends came to 9 bases. The CDR3 covers 15 residues.

V is TRBV19 and J is TRBJ1-1; 8 positions agree with TRBD1. J gave up 6 bases and V 3 bases, and 6 bases lay outside the gene matches. This CDR3 is built from 14 residues. Germline V gene data show CDR1 as LNHDA and CDR2 as SQIVND (reference sequence). The CDR3 reads CASSITGGMAEAFF. In DNA form, the CDR3 reads TGTGCCAGTAGTATTACAGGGGGGATGGCTGAAGCTTTCTTT.

J is TRBJ2-1 and V is TRBV7-2; D is unresolved. The V end was cut by 2 bases, the J end by 9 bases, with 14 bases between. The germline V gene has CDR1 SGHTA and CDR2 FQGNSA. This CDR3 is built from 14 residues. CDR3 loop: CASSLPHDNGEQFF. CDR3 bases: TGTGCCAGCAGCTTACCCCACGACAACGGTGAGCAGTTCTTC.

The chain's CDR3 is CASSLDGQRIYGYTF. The CDR3 DNA reads TGCGCCAGCAGCTTGGATGGACAGAGAATATATGGCTACACCTTC. This chain links TRBV5-1 with TRBJ1-2; weak D call: TRBD1 (6 bases). The V and J ends lost 0 bases and 5 bases respectively, with 14 bases between them. CDR1 SGHRS and CDR2 YFSETQ come from the germline V gene. The length of the CDR3 is 15 residues. Using reference TRBV5-1 and TRBJ1-2 for the parts outside the CDR3, the full variable domain is KAGVTQTPRYLIKTRGQQVTLSCSPISGHRSVSWYQQTPGQGLQFLFEYFSETQRNKGNFPGRFSGRQFSNSRSEMNVSTLELGDSALYLCASSLDGQRIYGYTFGSGTRLTVV.

This chain connects TRBV6-1 to TRBJ1-2, with a tentative D call TRBD1 (6 bases). The CDR3 loop spans 16 amino acids. V lost 0 bases, J lost 2 bases, and 13 bases lay in between. Germline-derived CDR1 and CDR2 are MNHNS and SASEGT. CDR3 coding DNA: TGTGCCAGCAGTGAAGCGGGTCCAGGGGCAAACTATGGCTACACCTTC. Translated, it gives CASSEAGPGANYGYTF.

The V and J genes are TRBV28 and TRBJ2-5, with TRBD2 matching over 13 bases. Per germline, CDR1 MDHEN and CDR2 SYDVKM. With V trimmed by 5 bases and J by 4 bases, 4 bases remained unmatched. The CDR3 runs 15 residues. CDR3 in amino acids: CASSTRTSGGETQYF. DNA for the CDR3: TGTGCCAGCAGTACCCGGACTAGCGGGGGAGAGACCCAGTACTTC.

The J gene is TRBJ2-2, the V gene TRBV7-2; 8 bases are a match to TRBD2. The CDR3 extends over 17 amino acids. V lost 3 bases to trimming and J lost 0 bases; unmatched junction nucleotides: 6. Germline assignment: CDR1 SGHTA and CDR2 FQGNSA. CDR3 nucleotide sequence: TGTGCCAGCAGCTTGAAGTCGGGAGGGGCGAACACCGGGGAGCTGTTTTTT. This gives the protein CASSLKSGGANTGELFF.

V usage is TRBV6-5 and J usage is TRBJ2-3; 10 bases agree with TRBD2. The ends lost 2 bases at V and 6 bases at J; junction bases unmatched: 8. The CDR3 covers 16 residues. Germline lookup yields CDR1 MNHEY and CDR2 SVGAGI. CDR3 sequence (DNA): TGTGCCAGCAGTTACGTCGCTAGCGGGAGTACTGATACGCAGTATTTT. Its protein product is CASSYVASGSTDTQYF.

This clone was detected a few times. The V gene is TRBV19, the J gene TRBJ1-5, with 8 bases identical to TRBD1. The germline V gene has CDR1 LNHDA and CDR2 SQIVND (reference sequence). CDR3 length: 12 amino acids. CDR3 sequence reads: CADPRGPQPQHF. CDR3 coding DNA: TGTGCAGATCCCAGGGGGCCCCAGCCCCAGCATTTT.

This clone was picked up a small number of times. The rearrangement joins TRBV3-1 (or the pseudogene TRBV3-2) to TRBJ2-7; the match to TRBD1 covers 9 bases. Trimming took 4 bases from V and 0 from J; bases not matched to a gene: 4. Germline assignment: CDR1 LGHDT and CDR2 YNNKEL (reference sequence). CDR3 length: 15 residues. CDR3: CASSPGQGSSYEQYF. The CDR3 bases are TGTGCCAGCAGCCCAGGACAGGGGAGCTCCTACGAGCAGTACTTC.

The J gene is TRBJ2-7, the V gene TRBV6-1, with a weak D call TRBD1 (5 bases). Deletions cut 3 bases from V and 4 bases from J, with 7 bases between. Germline CDR1 reads MNHNS; CDR2 reads SASEGT. The CDR3 is 12 amino acids. The CDR3 reads CASSEQGYEQYF. The CDR3 bases are TGTGCCAGCAGTGAGCAGGGTTACGAGCAGTACTTC.

With regard to this clone: The junction departs from the called germline gene at one end, perhaps through a read error. The rearrangement joins TRBV4-3 to TRBJ2-2; TRBD1 might be the D (5 bases). Germline lookup yields CDR1 LGHNA and CDR2 YSLEER. This CDR3 comprises 18 residues. CDR3 region: CASSQEAHRPMNTEELFF. CDR3 bases: TGCGCCAGCAGCCAAGAGGCCCACAGGCCGATGAACACCGAGGAGCTGTTTTTT.